These T cell receptor beta chains were read from a single sample in a study of T cells in Graves' hyperthyroidism and ophthalmopathy. TCRdb re-called the multiplex PCR reads through MiXCR, storing one row per CDR3 protein. The sample yields approximately 520,000 distinct CDR3 sequences, 24% seen once. The sample comprised blood. Source of these receptors: a woman aged 25-40 years with Graves' ophthalmopathy. CDR3s leave out the opening cysteine and the closing phenylalanine or tryptophan.

J gene	V gene	CDR3 protein
TRBJ1-1	TRBV7-2	ASSRLLIGAF
TRBJ1-1	TRBV20-1	SAMAGGNTEAF
TRBJ2-7	TRBV20-1	SASAYRAYEQY
TRBJ1-1	TRBV11-2	ASSLGWDGTEAF
TRBJ1-6	TRBV19	ASSRGQNSPLH
TRBJ2-7	TRBV5-1	ASGDTSGGTYEQY
TRBJ1-2	TRBV27	ASSLSLGFAYGYT
TRBJ1-2	TRBV11-2	ASSSVSRLGANYGYT
TRBJ2-7	TRBV24-1	ATGGGQGAREQY
TRBJ1-1	TRBV24-1	ATSDPRGERTEAF
TRBJ2-7	TRBV29-1	SVEGGRDLRTYEQY
TRBJ1-5	TRBV29-1	SVEGFGQPQH
TRBJ1-5	TRBV19	ASSSGEGNQPQH
TRBJ1-1	TRBV19	ASSIRTGSMNTEAF
TRBJ1-5	TRBV13	ASYRGGSNQPQH
TRBJ2-1	TRBV5-1	ASSLADSAYNEQF
TRBJ1-2	TRBV6-2/TRBV6-3	ASSYSDRGEYGYT
TRBJ1-6	TRBV6-5	ASSSILRHSPLH
TRBJ2-7	TRBV12-3/TRBV12-4	ASSPLAAYEQY
TRBJ1-2	TRBV11-2	ASSLGLAGADYGYT
TRBJ1-5	TRBV27	AYSRRNQPQH
TRBJ1-1	TRBV5-1	ASSWGGADTEAF
TRBJ1-1	TRBV12-3/TRBV12-4	ASSPTRTEAF
TRBJ2-7	TRBV19	ASSDYGTGVNEQY
TRBJ2-7	TRBV7-6	ASSLDTSSSYEQY
TRBJ1-2	TRBV2	ASSGGKDYGYT
TRBJ2-2	TRBV6-1	ASKGDLRELF
TRBJ1-2	TRBV12-3/TRBV12-4	ASSPGTDGGYT
TRBJ1-6	TRBV30	AGRQEAPYNSPLH
TRBJ2-5	TRBV5-1	ASSMAPPGQGQETQY
TRBJ1-1	TRBV15	ATRPDLDTEAF
TRBJ1-2	TRBV11-2	ASSGYPTGRALGYT
TRBJ2-3	TRBV7-2	ASSLTQGADTQY
TRBJ2-7	TRBV28	ASGSRDLYEQY
TRBJ1-1	TRBV27	ASSPEDGLNTEAF
TRBJ1-5	TRBV6-1	ASSERSGSSQPQH
TRBJ1-2	TRBV19	ASNPGTAYGYT
TRBJ1-1	TRBV12-3/TRBV12-4	ASRLVDAEAF
TRBJ2-7	TRBV6-5	ASSYSAGISYEQY
TRBJ1-2	TRBV2	ASIPGEGNYGYT
TRBJ1-2	TRBV14	ASSQAVGRPYGYT
TRBJ2-3	TRBV30	AWSGTGTDTQY